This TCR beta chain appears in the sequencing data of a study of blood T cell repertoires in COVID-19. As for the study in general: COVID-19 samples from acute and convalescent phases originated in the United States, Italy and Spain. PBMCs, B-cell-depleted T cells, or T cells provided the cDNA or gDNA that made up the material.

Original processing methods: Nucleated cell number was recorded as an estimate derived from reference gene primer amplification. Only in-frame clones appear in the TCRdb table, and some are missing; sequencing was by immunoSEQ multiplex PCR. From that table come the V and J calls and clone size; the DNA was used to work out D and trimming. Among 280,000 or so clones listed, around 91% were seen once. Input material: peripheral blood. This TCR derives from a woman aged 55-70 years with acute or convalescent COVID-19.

The CDR3 region has the DNA TGCGCCAGCAGCTACGGGTCGGGGGCCTACAATGAGCAGTTCTTC. Protein sequence: CASSYGSGAYNEQFF. The rearrangement links TRBV4-3 to TRBJ2-1, with a weak D call TRBD2 (6 bases). Germline CDR1 LGHNA, CDR2 YSLEER. The CDR3 runs to 15 residues. V lost 5 bases and J 2 bases, leaving 13 bases between the germline ends.